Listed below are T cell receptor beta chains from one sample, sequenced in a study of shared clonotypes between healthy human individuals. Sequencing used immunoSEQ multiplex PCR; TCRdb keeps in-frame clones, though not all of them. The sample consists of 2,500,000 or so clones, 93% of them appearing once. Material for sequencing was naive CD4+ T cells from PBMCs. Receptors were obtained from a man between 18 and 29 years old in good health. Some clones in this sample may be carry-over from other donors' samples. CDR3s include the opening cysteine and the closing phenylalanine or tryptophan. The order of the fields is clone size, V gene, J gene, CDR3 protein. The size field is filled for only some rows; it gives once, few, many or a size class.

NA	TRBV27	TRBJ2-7	CASSKDRYYEQYF
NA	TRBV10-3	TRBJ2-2	CAISKSGAGELFF
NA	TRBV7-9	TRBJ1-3	CASSRRDRAVDTIYF
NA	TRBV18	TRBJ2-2	CASSPLTGTDTGELFF
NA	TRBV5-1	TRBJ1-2	CASSLVVGGSGGYTF
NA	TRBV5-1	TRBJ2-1	CASSLGDQDLYNEQFF
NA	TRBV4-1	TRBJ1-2	CASSQESYGYTF
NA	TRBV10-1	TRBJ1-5	CASSESLAFRHF
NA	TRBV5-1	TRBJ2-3	CASSSRVAGGYADTQYF
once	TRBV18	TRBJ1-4	CASSPAGRIGGNEKLFF
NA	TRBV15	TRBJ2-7	CATSREGGLGTYEQYF
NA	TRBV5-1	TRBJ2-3	CASSFQTGGADTQYF
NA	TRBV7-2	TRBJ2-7	CASSMGAGVNYEQYF
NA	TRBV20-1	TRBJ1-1	CSARAGSGAFF
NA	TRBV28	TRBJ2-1	CASSPPGAGVYNEQFF
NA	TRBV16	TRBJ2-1	CASSPTSGGSQFF
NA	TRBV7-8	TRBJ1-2	CASSLGGTTDYGYTF
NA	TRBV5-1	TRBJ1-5	CASSLGQPNQPQHF
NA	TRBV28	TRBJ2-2	CASRFQGAGARGDTGELFF
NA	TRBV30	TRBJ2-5	CAWISIRRGAQYF
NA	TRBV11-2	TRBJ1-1	CASSLTGQQNTEAFF
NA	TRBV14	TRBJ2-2	CASSRGLAGAYGELFF
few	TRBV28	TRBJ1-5	CALAGNNQPQHF
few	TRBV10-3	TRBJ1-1	CAISGVQTNTEAFF
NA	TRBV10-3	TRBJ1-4	CAVGLPDEKLFF
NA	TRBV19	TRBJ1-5	CASSIGNQPQHF
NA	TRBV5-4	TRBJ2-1	CASSASGRVNEQFF
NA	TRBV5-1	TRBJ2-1	CASSLVEGRNEQFF
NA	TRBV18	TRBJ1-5	CASSPGQAPQPQHF
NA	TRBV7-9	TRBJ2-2	CASSTPGGGSTGELFF
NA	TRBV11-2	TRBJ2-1	CARKGLAGPGEQFF
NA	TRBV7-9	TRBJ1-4	CASSLNSVSNEKLFF
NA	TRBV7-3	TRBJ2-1	CASSPGQPLGYNEQFF
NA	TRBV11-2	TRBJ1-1	CASSLQGRSTEAFF
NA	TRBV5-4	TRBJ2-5	CASSSGTSGRGQYF
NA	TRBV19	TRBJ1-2	CASSISGLPNYGYTF
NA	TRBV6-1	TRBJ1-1	CASSQQGNTEAFF
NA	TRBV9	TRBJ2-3	CASSVGHLTDTQYF
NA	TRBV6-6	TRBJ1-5	CASSYAPMVDQPQHF
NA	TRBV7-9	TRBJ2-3	CASSLFSYSDTQYF
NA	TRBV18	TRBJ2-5	CASSPLAGVVGETQYF
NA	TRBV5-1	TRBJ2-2	CASSSAVQFSTGELFF
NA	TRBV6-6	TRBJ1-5	CASSYRQRNQPQHF
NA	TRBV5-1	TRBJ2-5	CASSFGIATEETQYF
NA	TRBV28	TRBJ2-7	CATTDTYEQYF
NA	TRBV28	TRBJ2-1	CASSLTMGGGAAYNEQFF
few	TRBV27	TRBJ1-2	CASSPPTGNYGYTF
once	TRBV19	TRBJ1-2	CASSIAGHSYGYTF
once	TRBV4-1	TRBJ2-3	CASQPGLAGFSTDTQYF
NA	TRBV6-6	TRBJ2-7	CASRPGQGAYEQYF
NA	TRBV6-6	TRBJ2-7	CASRSSGRTHEQYF
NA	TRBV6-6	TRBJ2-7	CASSYRGTEHTYEQYF
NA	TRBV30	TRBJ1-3	CAWRAGTGGMDTIYF
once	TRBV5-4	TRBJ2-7	CASSPSGGREQYF
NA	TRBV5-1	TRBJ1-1	CASSPGDNLSNTEAFF